The rows below give T cell receptor beta chains drawn from one sample of a study of cytomegalovirus exposure and HLA in healthy donors. Data came from immunoSEQ multiplex PCR; TCRdb stores just in-frame clones and leaves some out. The top ten hold approximately 0.8% of the sample, which has about 170,000 clones, roughly 80% seen once. Sequencing used PBMCs. These receptor sequences come from a woman aged 18-29 years in good health and CMV-seronegative. Each CDR3 is given with its conserved first and last residue. A D gene is named only where the DNA matches it firmly. Expanded clones are given a class, and other clones once, few, many or no size at all.

J: TRBJ2-7
D: TRBD2
size: NA
V: TRBV18
CDR3: CASSPPTSGRFYEQYF

J: TRBJ1-1
D: NA
size: NA
V: TRBV5-1
CDR3: CASSLSGVSEAFF

J: TRBJ2-1
D: TRBD1
size: NA
V: TRBV5-1
CDR3: CASSPNGDSLEFHEQFF

J: TRBJ1-2
D: TRBD1
size: NA
V: TRBV28
CDR3: CASKIGQGANYGYTF

J: TRBJ2-5
D: TRBD2
size: NA
V: TRBV28
CDR3: CASGLAGGLQETQYF

J: TRBJ2-1
D: NA
size: NA
V: TRBV6-5
CDR3: CASRRSAYNEQFF

J: TRBJ1-1
D: NA
size: NA
V: TRBV28
CDR3: CASRAPSRAVSPEAFF

J: TRBJ2-1
D: TRBD1
size: NA
V: TRBV10-3
CDR3: CAIRTDRGTNEQFF

J: TRBJ2-1
D: NA
size: NA
V: TRBV4-1
CDR3: CASSHANRVGRNEQFF

J: TRBJ2-5
D: NA
size: few
V: TRBV1
CDR3: CTSSGRDRGKQYF

J: TRBJ2-7
D: NA
size: NA
V: TRBV11-2
CDR3: CASSFRAGRGEQYF

J: TRBJ1-4
D: NA
size: NA
V: TRBV2
CDR3: CASRRGTNEKLFF

J: TRBJ1-6
D: NA
size: few
V: TRBV4-3
CDR3: CASSRSWGGNSPLHF

J: TRBJ2-1
D: NA
size: NA
V: TRBV19
CDR3: CASSTLVNEQFF

J: TRBJ1-2
D: NA
size: NA
V: TRBV5-4
CDR3: CASSSAAELNYGYTF

J: TRBJ2-7
D: TRBD2
size: NA
V: TRBV6-5
CDR3: CASSHRTSGDYEQYF

J: TRBJ2-1
D: TRBD2
size: once
V: TRBV7-9
CDR3: CASTSGSGSYNEQFF

J: TRBJ2-7
D: NA
size: NA
V: TRBV2
CDR3: CASSFRGYYF

J: TRBJ2-1
D: NA
size: once
V: TRBV7-2
CDR3: CASSLNAPGFSYNEQFF

J: TRBJ2-3
D: NA
size: once
V: TRBV2
CDR3: CASSEVLAELRGTQYF

J: TRBJ1-6
D: NA
size: NA
V: TRBV6-1
CDR3: CASSGDNSPLHF

J: TRBJ2-5
D: NA
size: once
V: TRBV7-2
CDR3: CASSLARYQETQYF

J: TRBJ1-1
D: TRBD1
size: NA
V: TRBV6-5
CDR3: CASRRSRQGETEAFF

J: TRBJ2-1
D: TRBD2
size: NA
V: TRBV5-1
CDR3: CASSGGWGLAANNEQFF

J: TRBJ2-3
D: NA
size: NA
V: TRBV11-3
CDR3: CASSAGAAPDTQYF

J: TRBJ2-1
D: TRBD2
size: NA
V: TRBV18
CDR3: CASSPGLAGSYNEQFF

J: TRBJ2-7
D: TRBD1
size: NA
V: TRBV5-1
CDR3: CASSAKGQGFYEQYF

J: TRBJ1-3
D: NA
size: NA
V: TRBV18
CDR3: CASSPSPGGNTIYF

J: TRBJ2-1
D: TRBD2
size: NA
V: TRBV2
CDR3: CASTSLSGTSPSEQFF

J: TRBJ1-2
D: TRBD1
size: few
V: TRBV28
CDR3: CASSLQGARYGYTF

J: TRBJ2-1
D: NA
size: NA
V: TRBV5-8
CDR3: CASSLWQGFGNNEQFF

J: TRBJ1-4
D: NA
size: once
V: TRBV9
CDR3: CASSVFDRRNEKLFF

J: TRBJ2-7
D: TRBD1
size: NA
V: TRBV30
CDR3: CAWRRQGPQYF

J: TRBJ2-3
D: TRBD2
size: few
V: TRBV6-4
CDR3: CASSDSVAGGADTQYF

J: TRBJ2-5
D: NA
size: NA
V: TRBV5-4
CDR3: CASSLVRTEQETQYF

J: TRBJ1-5
D: NA
size: NA
V: TRBV19
CDR3: CASTPDRYNQPQHF

J: TRBJ2-7
D: NA
size: NA
V: TRBV19
CDR3: CASSIRQGETYEQYF

J: TRBJ2-2
D: NA
size: NA
V: TRBV5-6
CDR3: CASSLPGGGNTGELFF

J: TRBJ1-2
D: TRBD1
size: NA
V: TRBV20-1
CDR3: CSARGGQEGTF

J: TRBJ2-3
D: NA
size: NA
V: TRBV6-5
CDR3: CASRRGQLSDTQYF

J: TRBJ1-2
D: NA
size: once
V: TRBV28
CDR3: CASSQTGYGYTF

J: TRBJ1-2
D: TRBD1
size: few
V: TRBV28
CDR3: CASRPSPPGTGAYYGYTF

J: TRBJ2-3
D: NA
size: few
V: TRBV5-1
CDR3: CASSRTFGDTQYF

J: TRBJ1-2
D: NA
size: NA
V: TRBV10-3
CDR3: CAISETGGYTF

J: TRBJ2-6
D: TRBD1
size: NA
V: TRBV10-3
CDR3: CAISEWQGAGGANVLTF

J: TRBJ1-2
D: NA
size: NA
V: TRBV28
CDR3: CASSQNGGYGYTF

J: TRBJ2-2
D: NA
size: NA
V: TRBV7-3
CDR3: CASSPKVGGGWELFF

J: TRBJ2-3
D: TRBD2
size: NA
V: TRBV4-1
CDR3: CASSQEPGLAWGTQYF

J: TRBJ1-1
D: NA
size: few
V: TRBV29-1
CDR3: CSGEGGGTEAFF

J: TRBJ2-1
D: NA
size: NA
V: TRBV2
CDR3: CASSFSLLSGGYSYNEQFF

J: TRBJ1-1
D: TRBD1
size: NA
V: TRBV27
CDR3: CASSFHHRGDTEAFF

J: TRBJ2-3
D: NA
size: NA
V: TRBV7-3
CDR3: CASSLLGQREDTQYF

J: TRBJ2-5
D: NA
size: NA
V: TRBV5-1
CDR3: CASSLPAEGETQYF

J: TRBJ2-1
D: NA
size: NA
V: TRBV10-3
CDR3: CAISLTSEKNNEQFF

J: TRBJ2-3
D: NA
size: NA
V: TRBV7-2
CDR3: CASSLTLTGGTDTQYF

J: TRBJ2-7
D: TRBD2
size: NA
V: TRBV5-8
CDR3: CASSPRLAGSSYEQYF

J: TRBJ2-7
D: NA
size: NA
V: TRBV9
CDR3: CASSVGDTYEQYF

J: TRBJ1-1
D: NA
size: NA
V: TRBV7-6
CDR3: CASSLVEVNTEAFF

J: TRBJ2-5
D: NA
size: NA
V: TRBV18
CDR3: CASSPGGMETQYF

J: TRBJ2-6
D: TRBD2
size: NA
V: TRBV5-1
CDR3: CASRTSGSSGANVLTF